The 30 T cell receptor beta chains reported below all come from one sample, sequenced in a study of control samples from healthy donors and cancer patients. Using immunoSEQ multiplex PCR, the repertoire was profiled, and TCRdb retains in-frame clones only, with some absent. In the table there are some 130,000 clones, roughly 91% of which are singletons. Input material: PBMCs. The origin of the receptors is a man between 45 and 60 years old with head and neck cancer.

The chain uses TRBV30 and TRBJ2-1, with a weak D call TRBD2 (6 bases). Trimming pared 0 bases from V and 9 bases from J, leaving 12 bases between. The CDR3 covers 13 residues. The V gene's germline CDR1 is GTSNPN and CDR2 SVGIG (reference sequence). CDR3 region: CAWSVLAQSEQFF. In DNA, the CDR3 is TGTGCCTGGAGTGTACTAGCACAATCTGAGCAGTTCTTC.

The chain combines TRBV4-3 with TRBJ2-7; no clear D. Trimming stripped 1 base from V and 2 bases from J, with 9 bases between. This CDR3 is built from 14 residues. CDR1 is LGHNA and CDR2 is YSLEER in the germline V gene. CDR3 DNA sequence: TGCGCCAGCAGCCAAGCCAGAACAGCCTACGAGCAGTACTTC. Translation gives CASSQARTAYEQYF.

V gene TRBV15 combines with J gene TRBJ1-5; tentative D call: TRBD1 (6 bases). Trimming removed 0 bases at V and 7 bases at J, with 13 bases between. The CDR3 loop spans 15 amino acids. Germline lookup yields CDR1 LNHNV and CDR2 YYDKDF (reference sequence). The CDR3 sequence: CATSRDNQGSQPQHF. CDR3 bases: TGTGCCACCAGCAGAGATAATCAGGGGAGCCAGCCCCAGCATTTT.

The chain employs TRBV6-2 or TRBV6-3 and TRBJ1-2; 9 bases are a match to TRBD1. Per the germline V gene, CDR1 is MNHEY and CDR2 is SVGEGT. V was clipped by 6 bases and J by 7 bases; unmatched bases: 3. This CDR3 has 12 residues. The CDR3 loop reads CASSTGGAGYTF. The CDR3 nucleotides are TGTGCCAGCAGCACAGGGGGCGCTGGCTACACCTTC.

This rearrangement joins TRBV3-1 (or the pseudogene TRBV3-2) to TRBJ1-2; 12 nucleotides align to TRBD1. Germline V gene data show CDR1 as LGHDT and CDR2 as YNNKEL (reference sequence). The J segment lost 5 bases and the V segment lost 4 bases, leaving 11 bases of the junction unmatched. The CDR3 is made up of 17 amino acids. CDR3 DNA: TGTGCCAGCAGCCCGGATACGGGACAGGGGGCATTTTATGGCTACACCTTC. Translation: CASSPDTGQGAFYGYTF.

CDR3 DNA sequence: TGTGCCAGCGGTCGAAAAATGGGCCCCCTCCACTTT. Translating it yields CASGRKMGPLHF. The rearrangement links TRBV6-5 to TRBJ1-6; D is unclear. Germline CDR1 is MNHEY and CDR2 is SVGAGI. The CDR3 runs 12 residues. V was trimmed by 8 bases and J by 13 bases, leaving 15 bases between them.

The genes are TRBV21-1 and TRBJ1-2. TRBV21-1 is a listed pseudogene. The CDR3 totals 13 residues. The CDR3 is CASSIRGENGYTF. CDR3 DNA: TGTGCCAGCAGTATCCGGGGGGAGAATGGCTACACCTTC.

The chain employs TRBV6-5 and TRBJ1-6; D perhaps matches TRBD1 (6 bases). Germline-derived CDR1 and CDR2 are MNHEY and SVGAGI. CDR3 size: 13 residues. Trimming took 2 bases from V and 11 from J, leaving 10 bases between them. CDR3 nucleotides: TGTGCCAGCAGTTACGGGGGCCTTCCACCCCTCCACTTT. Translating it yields CASSYGGLPPLHF.

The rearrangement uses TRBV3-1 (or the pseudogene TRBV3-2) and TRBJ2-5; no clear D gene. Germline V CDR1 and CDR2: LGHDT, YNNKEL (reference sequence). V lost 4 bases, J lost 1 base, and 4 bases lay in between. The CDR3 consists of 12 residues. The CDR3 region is CASSLFQETQYF. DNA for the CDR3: TGTGCCAGCAGCCTGTTCCAAGAGACCCAGTACTTC.

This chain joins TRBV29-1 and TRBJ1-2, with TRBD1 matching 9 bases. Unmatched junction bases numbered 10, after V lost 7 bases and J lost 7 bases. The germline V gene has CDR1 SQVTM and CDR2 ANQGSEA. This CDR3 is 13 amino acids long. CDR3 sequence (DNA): TGCAGCGCTGTTTACAGGGGGCAGGGTGGCTACACCTTC. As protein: CSAVYRGQGGYTF.

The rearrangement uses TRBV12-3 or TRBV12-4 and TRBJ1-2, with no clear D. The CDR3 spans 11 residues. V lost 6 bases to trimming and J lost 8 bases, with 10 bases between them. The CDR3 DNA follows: TGTGCCAGCAGCCACGCTCGGGGCTACACCTTC. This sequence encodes CASSHARGYTF.

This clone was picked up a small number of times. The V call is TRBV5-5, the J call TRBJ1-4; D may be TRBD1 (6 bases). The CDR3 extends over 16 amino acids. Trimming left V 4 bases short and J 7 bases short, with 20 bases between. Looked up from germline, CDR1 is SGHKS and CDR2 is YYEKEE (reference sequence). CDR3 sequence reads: CASSALPGDLGEKLFF. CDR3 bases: TGTGCCAGCAGCGCCCTTCCAGGGGACCTTGGTGAAAAACTGTTTTTT.

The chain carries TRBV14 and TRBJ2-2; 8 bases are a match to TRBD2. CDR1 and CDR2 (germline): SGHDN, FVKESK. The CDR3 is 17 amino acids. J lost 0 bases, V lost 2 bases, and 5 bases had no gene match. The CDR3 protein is CASSQLVAGTNTGELFF. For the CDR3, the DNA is TGTGCCAGCAGCCAACTCGTAGCGGGGACGAACACCGGGGAGCTGTTTTTT.

CDR3 sequence (DNA): TGTGCCAGTAGTACTCGACAGGGGAGTAATTCACCCCTCCACTTT. Protein sequence: CASSTRQGSNSPLHF. The J gene is TRBJ1-6, the V gene TRBV19; 8 nucleotides agree with TRBD1. After removal of 4 bases from V and 6 bases from J, the junction contained 5 bases not matched to a gene. CDR3 length equals 15 residues. CDR1 and CDR2 (germline): LNHDA, SQIVND (reference sequence).

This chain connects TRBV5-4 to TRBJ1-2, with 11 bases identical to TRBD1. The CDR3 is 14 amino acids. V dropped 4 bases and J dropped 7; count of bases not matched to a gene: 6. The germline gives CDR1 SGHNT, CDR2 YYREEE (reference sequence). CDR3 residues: CASSPGQGATGYTF. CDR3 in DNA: TGTGCCAGCAGCCCTGGACAGGGGGCGACTGGCTACACCTTC. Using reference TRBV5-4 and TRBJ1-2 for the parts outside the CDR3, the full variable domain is ETGVTQSPTHLIKTRGQQVTLRCSSQSGHNTVSWYQQALGQGPQFIFQYYREEENGRGNFPPRFSGLQFPNYSSELNVNALELDDSALYLCASSPGQGATGYTFGSGTRLTVV.

The CDR3 protein is CAWSGIITDTQYF. CDR3 coding DNA: TGTGCCTGGAGTGGAATCATCACAGATACGCAGTATTTT. The V and J genes are TRBV30 and TRBJ2-3; unclear D gene. The V gene lost 1 base and the J gene lost 2 bases, with 7 bases spanning the gap. The CDR3 is 13 residues long. In germline, CDR1 is GTSNPN, CDR2 SVGIG (reference sequence).

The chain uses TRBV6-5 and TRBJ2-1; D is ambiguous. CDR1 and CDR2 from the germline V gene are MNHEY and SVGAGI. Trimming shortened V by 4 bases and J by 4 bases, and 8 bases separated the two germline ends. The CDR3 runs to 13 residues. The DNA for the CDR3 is TGTGCCAGCAGTTCCCAACAGTACAATGAGCAGTTCTTC. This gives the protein CASSSQQYNEQFF.

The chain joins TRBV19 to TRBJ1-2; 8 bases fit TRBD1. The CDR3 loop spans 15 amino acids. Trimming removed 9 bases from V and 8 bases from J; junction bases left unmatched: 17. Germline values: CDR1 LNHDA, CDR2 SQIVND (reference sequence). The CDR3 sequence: CASSDRVWLTGGYTF. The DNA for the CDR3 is TGTGCCAGCTCGGACAGGGTGTGGTTAACTGGGGGCTACACCTTC.

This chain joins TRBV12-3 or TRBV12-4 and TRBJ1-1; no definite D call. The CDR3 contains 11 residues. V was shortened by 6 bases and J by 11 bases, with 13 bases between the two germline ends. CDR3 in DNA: TGTGCCAGCAGATACACAGAAGAGGCTTTCTTT. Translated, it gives CASRYTEEAFF.

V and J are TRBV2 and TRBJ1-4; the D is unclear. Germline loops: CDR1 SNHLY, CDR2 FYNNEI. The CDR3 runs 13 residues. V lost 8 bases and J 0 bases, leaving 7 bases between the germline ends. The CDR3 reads CASVGATNEKLFF. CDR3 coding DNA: TGTGCCAGCGTTGGGGCAACTAATGAAAAACTGTTTTTT.

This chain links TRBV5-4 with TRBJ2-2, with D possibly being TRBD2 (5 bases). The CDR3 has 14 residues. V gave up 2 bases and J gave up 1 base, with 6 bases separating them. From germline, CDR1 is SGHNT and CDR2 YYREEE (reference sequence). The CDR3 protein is CASSFGLNTGELFF. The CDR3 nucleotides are TGTGCCAGCAGCTTTGGACTGAACACCGGGGAGCTGTTTTTT.

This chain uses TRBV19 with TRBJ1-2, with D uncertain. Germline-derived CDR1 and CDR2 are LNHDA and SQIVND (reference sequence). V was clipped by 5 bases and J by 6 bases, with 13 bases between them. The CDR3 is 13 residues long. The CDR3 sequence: CASSVGVVDGYTF. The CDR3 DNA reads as TGTGCCAGTAGTGTTGGGGTCGTCGATGGCTACACCTTC.

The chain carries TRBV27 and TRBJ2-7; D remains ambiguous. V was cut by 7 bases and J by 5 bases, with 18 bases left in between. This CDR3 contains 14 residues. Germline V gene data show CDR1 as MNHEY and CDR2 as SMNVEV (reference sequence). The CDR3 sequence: CASTPGGRAHEQYF. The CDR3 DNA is TGTGCCAGCACCCCCGGTGGAAGGGCCCACGAGCAGTACTTC.

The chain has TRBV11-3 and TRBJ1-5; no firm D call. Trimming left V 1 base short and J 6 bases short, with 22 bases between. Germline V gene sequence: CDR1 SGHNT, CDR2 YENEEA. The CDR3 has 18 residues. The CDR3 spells CASSLVWYPSGYFQPQHF. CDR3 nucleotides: TGTGCCAGCAGCTTAGTCTGGTACCCATCGGGTTATTTTCAGCCCCAGCATTTT.

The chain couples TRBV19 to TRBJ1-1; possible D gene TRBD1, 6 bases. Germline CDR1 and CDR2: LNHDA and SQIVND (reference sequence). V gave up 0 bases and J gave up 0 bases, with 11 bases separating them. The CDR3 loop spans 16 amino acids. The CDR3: CASSIDESGVNTEAFF. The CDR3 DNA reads TGTGCCAGTAGTATAGATGAGTCAGGGGTGAACACTGAAGCTTTCTTT.

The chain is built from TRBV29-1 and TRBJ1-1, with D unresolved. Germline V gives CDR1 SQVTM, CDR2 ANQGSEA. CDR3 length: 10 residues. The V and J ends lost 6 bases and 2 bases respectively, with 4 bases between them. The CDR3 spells CSVYNTEAFF. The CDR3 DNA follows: TGCAGCGTCTACAACACTGAAGCTTTCTTT.

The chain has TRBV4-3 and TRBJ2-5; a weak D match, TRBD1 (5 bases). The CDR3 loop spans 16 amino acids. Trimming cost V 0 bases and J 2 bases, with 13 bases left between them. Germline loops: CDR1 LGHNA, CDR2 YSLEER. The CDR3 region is CASSQELAKGQETQYF. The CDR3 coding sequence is TGCGCCAGCAGCCAAGAGCTTGCCAAGGGGCAAGAGACCCAGTACTTC.

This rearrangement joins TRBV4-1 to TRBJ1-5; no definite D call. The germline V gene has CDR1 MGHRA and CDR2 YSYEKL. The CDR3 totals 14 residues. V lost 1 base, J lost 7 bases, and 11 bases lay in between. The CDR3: CASSQVGLGQPQHF. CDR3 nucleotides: TGCGCCAGCAGCCAAGTAGGGCTGGGACAGCCCCAGCATTTT.

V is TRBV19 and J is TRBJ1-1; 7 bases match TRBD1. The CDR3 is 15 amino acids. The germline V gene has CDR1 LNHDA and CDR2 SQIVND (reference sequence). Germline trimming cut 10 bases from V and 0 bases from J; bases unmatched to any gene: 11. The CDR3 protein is CATRGTVNVNTEAFF. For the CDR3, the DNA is TGTGCCACCAGGGGGACGGTGAATGTGAACACTGAAGCTTTCTTT.

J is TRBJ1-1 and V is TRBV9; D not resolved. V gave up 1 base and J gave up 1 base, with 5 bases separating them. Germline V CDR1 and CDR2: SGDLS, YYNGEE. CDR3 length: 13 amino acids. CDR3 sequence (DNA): TGTGCCAGCAGCGTAACAGAGAACACTGAAGCTTTCTTT. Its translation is CASSVTENTEAFF. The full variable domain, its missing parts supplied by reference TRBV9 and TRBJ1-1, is DSGVTQTPKHLITATGQRVTLRCSPRSGDLSVYWYQQSLDQGLQFLIQYYNGEERAKGNILERFSAQQFPDLHSELNLSSLELGDSALYFCASSVTENTEAFFGQGTRLTVV.